The clone carrying this T cell receptor beta chain was recorded many times. RNA transcripts were the source from which TCR beta CDR3 regions were amplified. Scientists carried out first-round RT-PCR using HTBI primers and then a second-round multiplex PCR. MiXCR was run by TCRdb on the multiplex PCR reads, yielding one entry per CDR3 protein. The top ten hold roughly 7% of the sample, which has hundreds of thousands of distinct CDR3 sequences, over 15% seen once. These data originate in a study of Graves' ophthalmopathy and Graves' hyperthyroidism. Looked up from germline, CDR1 is MNHEY and CDR2 is SVGAGI. The CDR3 spans 16 residues. With 2 bases clipped from V and 4 bases from J, the junction kept 10 bases outside the gene matches. Hyperthyroidism patients, aged 18 to 65, were newly diagnosed, under 2 months' duration. The PBMC fraction was derived from more than 8 ml of fresh peripheral blood.

Sequencing was done on a sample of peripheral blood. V usage is TRBV6-5 and J usage is TRBJ1-1; 7 bases fit TRBD1. The source is a woman under 30 with stable Graves' hyperthyroidism. CDR3 nucleotide sequence: TGTGCCAGCAGTTACACGGGGGCAGGGGGTGGCACTGAAGCTTTCTTT. Protein sequence: CASSYTGAGGGTEAFF.